This TCR beta chain derives from a study of shared clonotypes between healthy human individuals. TCRdb keeps only in-frame clones here, not all; method: immunoSEQ multiplex PCR. The profile covers approximately 500,000 clones, with 90% to 96% appearing a single time and about 0.054% taken by the ten largest. The CDR3 loop spans 14 amino acids. Trimming cost V 6 bases and J 4 bases, with 15 bases left between them. Germline V lookup: CDR1 MDHEN, CDR2 SYDVKM. The genes are TRBV28 and TRBJ1-2; D is perhaps TRBD1 (5 bases). The TCR comes from a woman aged 25 to 39 in good health. Sequenced: naive CD4+ T cells sorted from blood. Subset defined: CD45RA+ positively selected. The CDR3, as DNA: TGTGCCAGCAGATGGCAGGGCTTCGGCTATGGCTACACCTTC. It translates to CASRWQGFGYGYTF.